Listed below are T cell receptor beta chains from one sample, sequenced in a study of T cells in Graves' hyperthyroidism and ophthalmopathy. TCRdb reprocessed the multiplex PCR reads via MiXCR and lists one record per CDR3 protein. The sample lists approximately 600,000 distinct CDR3 sequences, about 16% occurring once. Input material: blood. Source of these receptors: a woman aged 25-40 years with Graves' hyperthyroidism. Each CDR3 is given with its conserved first and last residue. A D gene is named only where the DNA matches it firmly. Clone sizes are given selectively: once, few, many, or a class where the clone is expanded.

abundance: many
v_gene: TRBV28
d_gene: NA
j_gene: TRBJ2-1
CDR3nt: TGTGCCAGCAGTTTTTCATCTAGCATGAGCTCCTACAATGAGCAGTTCTTC
CDR3aa: CASSFSSSMSSYNEQFF

abundance: many
v_gene: TRBV28
d_gene: TRBD2
j_gene: TRBJ2-5
CDR3nt: TGTGCCAGCAGTTTCGTAGCGGGAGGATCCGGGGGGGGAGAGACCCAGTACTTC
CDR3aa: CASSFVAGGSGGGETQYF

abundance: NA
v_gene: TRBV6-1
d_gene: TRBD1
j_gene: TRBJ1-1
CDR3nt: TGTGCCAGCAGTGATTTCGGACAGGCGAACACTGAAGCTTTCTTT
CDR3aa: CASSDFGQANTEAFF

abundance: NA
v_gene: TRBV20-1
d_gene: NA
j_gene: TRBJ2-1
CDR3nt: TGCAGTGCTGGAAGGGGCAGGGGAGGCTACAATGAGCAGTTCTTC
CDR3aa: CSAGRGRGGYNEQFF

abundance: many
v_gene: TRBV20-1
d_gene: NA
j_gene: TRBJ1-1
CDR3nt: TGCAGTGCTAGAAACCGACAGAACACTGAAGCTTTCTTT
CDR3aa: CSARNRQNTEAFF

abundance: many
v_gene: TRBV2
d_gene: NA
j_gene: TRBJ2-1
CDR3nt: TGTGCCAGCAGGAGACTAGGGGGGTCCTACAATGAGCAGTTCTTC
CDR3aa: CASRRLGGSYNEQFF

abundance: NA
v_gene: TRBV5-1
d_gene: NA
j_gene: TRBJ2-3
CDR3nt: TGCGCCAGCAGCTTGCAGGCTAGCGAAGATACGCAGTATTTT
CDR3aa: CASSLQASEDTQYF

abundance: many
v_gene: TRBV30
d_gene: NA
j_gene: TRBJ1-1
CDR3nt: TGTGCCTGGAGTGTTGGACTGAAGAACACTGAAGCTTTCTTT
CDR3aa: CAWSVGLKNTEAFF

abundance: many
v_gene: TRBV29-1
d_gene: NA
j_gene: TRBJ2-3
CDR3nt: TGCAGCGTACCATCTCAGGCAGATACGCAGTATTTT
CDR3aa: CSVPSQADTQYF

abundance: few
v_gene: TRBV4-3
d_gene: NA
j_gene: TRBJ1-5
CDR3nt: TGCGCCAGCAGCCAAGAGGCGTACTCTCAGCCCCAGCATTTT
CDR3aa: CASSQEAYSQPQHF

abundance: many
v_gene: TRBV28
d_gene: TRBD2
j_gene: TRBJ2-2
CDR3nt: TGTGCCAGCAGCCCCCTAGCGGGAGGGCCCGGGGAGCTGTTTTTT
CDR3aa: CASSPLAGGPGELFF

abundance: many
v_gene: TRBV28
d_gene: TRBD2
j_gene: TRBJ2-7
CDR3nt: TGTGCCAGCAGCACAACACCCTCCACTAGCGGGGACTACGAGCAGTACTTC
CDR3aa: CASSTTPSTSGDYEQYF

abundance: many
v_gene: TRBV30
d_gene: NA
j_gene: TRBJ2-5
CDR3nt: TGTGCCTGGATGATCCGGGCCTCGAGGGCCCAGTACTTC
CDR3aa: CAWMIRASRAQYF

abundance: NA
v_gene: TRBV19
d_gene: TRBD1
j_gene: TRBJ2-7
CDR3nt: TGTGCCAGTAGTAGCGGACAGGGAGGCGGCTACGAGCAGTACTTC
CDR3aa: CASSSGQGGGYEQYF

abundance: many
v_gene: TRBV6-1
d_gene: TRBD2
j_gene: TRBJ2-2
CDR3nt: TGTGCCAGCAGTACCGGTCTAGCGGGAGGGTTCGGGGAGCTGTTTTTT
CDR3aa: CASSTGLAGGFGELFF

abundance: few
v_gene: TRBV20-1
d_gene: TRBD1
j_gene: TRBJ1-2
CDR3nt: TGCAGTGCCCCCAACAGGGGCCAAGAGAACTATGGCTACACCTTC
CDR3aa: CSAPNRGQENYGYTF

abundance: many
v_gene: TRBV6-5
d_gene: NA
j_gene: TRBJ1-2
CDR3nt: TGTGCCAGCAGTTACGTTGAAGCTAACTATGGCTACACCTTC
CDR3aa: CASSYVEANYGYTF

abundance: NA
v_gene: TRBV7-9
d_gene: TRBD2
j_gene: TRBJ2-3
CDR3nt: TGTGCCAGCAGCTCACAAAATCCTAGCGGGAGCACAGATACGCAGTATTTT
CDR3aa: CASSSQNPSGSTDTQYF

abundance: NA
v_gene: TRBV20-1
d_gene: NA
j_gene: TRBJ1-5
CDR3nt: TGCAGTGCTAGAGATCTAGTGGGGCTCAATCAGCCCCAGCATTTT
CDR3aa: CSARDLVGLNQPQHF

abundance: NA
v_gene: TRBV28
d_gene: TRBD1
j_gene: TRBJ2-7
CDR3nt: TGTGCCAGCAGACATAGAGGGGGCTACTACGAGCAGTACTTC
CDR3aa: CASRHRGGYYEQYF

abundance: many
v_gene: TRBV7-9
d_gene: TRBD1
j_gene: TRBJ2-7
CDR3nt: TGTGCCAGCAGCCCACAGGGGCCGAGGGAGCAGTACTTC
CDR3aa: CASSPQGPREQYF

abundance: NA
v_gene: TRBV4-2
d_gene: NA
j_gene: TRBJ2-7
CDR3nt: TGTGCCAGCAGCCCGGGTGGCTCGGCCTACGAGCAGTACTTC
CDR3aa: CASSPGGSAYEQYF

abundance: many
v_gene: TRBV24-1
d_gene: NA
j_gene: TRBJ2-1
CDR3nt: TGTGCCACCAGAGCCGGGACACGGTATGAGCAGTTCTTC
CDR3aa: CATRAGTRYEQFF

abundance: few
v_gene: TRBV11-3
d_gene: NA
j_gene: TRBJ2-2
CDR3nt: TGTGCCAGCTCCGGAGAATGGGTCCAGAACACCGGGGAGCTGTTTTTT
CDR3aa: CASSGEWVQNTGELFF

abundance: many
v_gene: TRBV28
d_gene: NA
j_gene: TRBJ1-2
CDR3nt: TGTGCCAGCAGTTTATACCAACCAGGGGAGGCATATGGCTACACCTTC
CDR3aa: CASSLYQPGEAYGYTF

abundance: many
v_gene: TRBV29-1
d_gene: NA
j_gene: TRBJ2-1
CDR3nt: TGCAGCGTTGAAGGGGGGCGCGGGTTTCATGAGCAGTTCTTC
CDR3aa: CSVEGGRGFHEQFF

abundance: NA
v_gene: TRBV7-9
d_gene: TRBD1
j_gene: TRBJ1-5
CDR3nt: TGTGCCAGCAGCGCCGGGACAGCGCCTCAGGCCCAGCATTTT
CDR3aa: CASSAGTAPQAQHF

abundance: few
v_gene: TRBV5-6
d_gene: NA
j_gene: TRBJ2-5
CDR3nt: TGTGCCAGCAGCTTGATACCCCCCGGGGAGACCCAGTACTTC
CDR3aa: CASSLIPPGETQYF

abundance: NA
v_gene: TRBV6-1
d_gene: NA
j_gene: TRBJ1-5
CDR3nt: TGTGCCAGCAGAAAAGGCGGAAATAGCAATCAGCCCCAGCATTTT
CDR3aa: CASRKGGNSNQPQHF

abundance: many
v_gene: TRBV7-8
d_gene: NA
j_gene: TRBJ2-3
CDR3nt: TGTGCCAGCAGCCCCCGCATACTGATAGTCAGCACAGATACGCAGTATTTT
CDR3aa: CASSPRILIVSTDTQYF

abundance: many
v_gene: TRBV29-1
d_gene: NA
j_gene: TRBJ2-3
CDR3nt: TGCAGCGCCCTCCGCGGAGGTACGCAGTATTTT
CDR3aa: CSALRGGTQYF

abundance: NA
v_gene: TRBV7-2
d_gene: NA
j_gene: TRBJ1-2
CDR3nt: TGTGCCAGCAGCCACCGGACAGACTATGGCTACACCTTC
CDR3aa: CASSHRTDYGYTF

abundance: many
v_gene: TRBV29-1
d_gene: NA
j_gene: TRBJ2-4
CDR3nt: TGCAGCGTTGTTGCAGGGAAAAACATTCAGTACTTC
CDR3aa: CSVVAGKNIQYF

abundance: many
v_gene: TRBV20-1
d_gene: TRBD1
j_gene: TRBJ2-7
CDR3nt: TGCAGTGCTAATAGGGACAGCCCCTACGAGCAGTACTTC
CDR3aa: CSANRDSPYEQYF

abundance: NA
v_gene: TRBV19
d_gene: TRBD1
j_gene: TRBJ1-4
CDR3nt: TGTGCCAGTAGCACCCGGACAGGCGATGAAAAACTGTTTTTT
CDR3aa: CASSTRTGDEKLFF

abundance: NA
v_gene: TRBV5-1
d_gene: NA
j_gene: TRBJ2-7
CDR3nt: TGCGCCAGCAGCTTAACCAACCGGGACTTGGCCTACGAGCAGTACTTC
CDR3aa: CASSLTNRDLAYEQYF

abundance: NA
v_gene: TRBV11-2
d_gene: NA
j_gene: TRBJ2-3
CDR3nt: TGTGCCAGCAGCTTGATTCTAAGGATTACGCAGTATTTT
CDR3aa: CASSLILRITQYF

abundance: NA
v_gene: TRBV9
d_gene: NA
j_gene: TRBJ1-2
CDR3nt: TGTGCCAGCAGCGGGGGAGGCTTCAACTATGGCTACACCTTC
CDR3aa: CASSGGGFNYGYTF

abundance: few
v_gene: TRBV28
d_gene: NA
j_gene: TRBJ1-5
CDR3nt: TGTGCCAGCAGTTTATATCAGGGAAGCAATCAGCCCCAGCATTTT
CDR3aa: CASSLYQGSNQPQHF

abundance: few
v_gene: TRBV7-9
d_gene: TRBD2
j_gene: TRBJ2-3
CDR3nt: TGTGCCAGCAGTGACGGACTAGCGAGAGGAGATACGCAGTATTTT
CDR3aa: CASSDGLARGDTQYF

abundance: few
v_gene: TRBV24-1
d_gene: TRBD1
j_gene: TRBJ2-1
CDR3nt: TGTGCCACCAGTGATCCCGACAGGGGAATAAATGAGCAGTTCTTC
CDR3aa: CATSDPDRGINEQFF

abundance: NA
v_gene: TRBV19
d_gene: NA
j_gene: TRBJ1-5
CDR3nt: TGTGCCAGTACCGATCTGGGGGAGCCGCCCCAGCATTTT
CDR3aa: CASTDLGEPPQHF

abundance: many
v_gene: TRBV11-2
d_gene: NA
j_gene: TRBJ2-5
CDR3nt: TGTGCCAGCAGCCATCCCTCCACGGGCCAAGAGACCCAGTACTTC
CDR3aa: CASSHPSTGQETQYF

abundance: few
v_gene: TRBV14
d_gene: TRBD1
j_gene: TRBJ2-3
CDR3nt: TGTGCCAGCAGCCAAGTGGACAGGGGGCTTTTCACAGATACGCAGTATTTT
CDR3aa: CASSQVDRGLFTDTQYF

abundance: few
v_gene: TRBV20-1
d_gene: NA
j_gene: TRBJ1-3
CDR3nt: TGCAGTGCTAGAGTGTGGGACTCTGGAAACACCATATATTTT
CDR3aa: CSARVWDSGNTIYF

abundance: many
v_gene: TRBV10-3
d_gene: TRBD1
j_gene: TRBJ2-7
CDR3nt: TGTGCCATCAGTGGGGGACAGGGCCACGAGCAGTACTTC
CDR3aa: CAISGGQGHEQYF

abundance: many
v_gene: TRBV30
d_gene: TRBD1
j_gene: TRBJ1-4
CDR3nt: TGTGCCTGGAGTGCGGGGGACAGTAGCAATGAAAAACTGTTTTTT
CDR3aa: CAWSAGDSSNEKLFF

abundance: many
v_gene: TRBV5-1
d_gene: NA
j_gene: TRBJ1-1
CDR3nt: TGCGCCAGCAGCGAGGGTGCATTTGGAACTGAAGCTTTCTTT
CDR3aa: CASSEGAFGTEAFF